This TCR beta chain was recorded in a study of blood T cell repertoires in COVID-19. Study-level information: The cDNA or gDNA used as material had been derived from T cells, B-cell-depleted T cells, or PBMCs.

The CDR3 has 21 residues. Per germline, CDR1 MDHEN and CDR2 SYDVKM. Trimming pared 6 bases from V and 0 bases from J, leaving 30 bases between. Original processing methods: The authors estimated nucleated cell counts from reference gene primer amplification. Assay: immunoSEQ multiplex PCR; the TCRdb copy retains only in-frame clones and omits some. The V and J calls and clone size are taken from that table; D and trimming were inferred from the DNA. This sample has approximately 270,000 clones; around 88% occur once, and the top ten carry around 1.5%. In this sample, this clone turned up a few times. The sample comprised peripheral blood. The V gene is TRBV28, the J gene TRBJ2-1; D is possibly TRBD2 (7 bases). The TCR was taken from a man at least 80 years old with acute or convalescent COVID-19. Here the CDR3 reads CASRGNRATEGGLISYNEQFF. Written as DNA, the CDR3 is TGTGCCAGCAGAGGAAACAGGGCAACGGAGGGGGGACTAATCTCCTACAATGAGCAGTTCTTC.